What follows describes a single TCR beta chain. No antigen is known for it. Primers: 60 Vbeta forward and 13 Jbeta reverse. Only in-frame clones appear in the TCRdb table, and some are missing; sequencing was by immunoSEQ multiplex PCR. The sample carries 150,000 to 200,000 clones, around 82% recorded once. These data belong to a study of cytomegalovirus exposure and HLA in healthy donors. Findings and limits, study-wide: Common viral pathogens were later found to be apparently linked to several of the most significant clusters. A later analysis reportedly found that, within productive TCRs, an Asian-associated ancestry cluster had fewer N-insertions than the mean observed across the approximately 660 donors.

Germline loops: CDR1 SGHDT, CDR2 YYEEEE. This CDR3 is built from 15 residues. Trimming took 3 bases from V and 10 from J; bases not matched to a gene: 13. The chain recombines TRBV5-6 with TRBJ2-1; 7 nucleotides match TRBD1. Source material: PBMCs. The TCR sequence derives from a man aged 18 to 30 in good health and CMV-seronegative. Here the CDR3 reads CASSSGQESRGEQFF. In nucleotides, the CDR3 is TGTGCCAGCAGCTCAGGACAGGAGTCTAGGGGGGAGCAGTTCTTC.